This T cell receptor (beta chain) was retrieved from a study of T cell responses to AZD1222 COVID-19 vaccine. Background on the study: Recipients boosted at about 4 weeks or about 12 weeks are pooled. Study findings and constraints: Donors skewed white British and female; clonal diversity was possibly underestimated. All repertoire sampling was performed exclusively after the peak T cell response. Nearly half of spike-specific TCRs reportedly target variant regions that are unmutated in the B.1.351 and B.1.1.7 variants.

CDR1 and CDR2 (germline): SGHNT, YYREEE (reference sequence). V was pared by 4 bases and J by 0 bases, with 11 bases between. The CDR3 consists of 15 residues. This clone appeared once. No antigen is known for it. Method: immunoSEQ multiplex PCR; TCRdb's copy keeps in-frame clones and lacks some. The sample includes about 97,000 clones, 70% to 90% seen only once; the top ten take about 2.5%. The source is an adult in good health. This material consisted of peripheral blood, taken on day 0 of AZD1222 vaccination. The rearrangement links TRBV5-4 to TRBJ1-3; the D is unclear. CDR3 amino acids: CASSKDLGSGNTIYF. In DNA form, the CDR3 reads TGTGCCAGCAGCAAAGACCTGGGCTCTGGAAACACCATATATTTT.